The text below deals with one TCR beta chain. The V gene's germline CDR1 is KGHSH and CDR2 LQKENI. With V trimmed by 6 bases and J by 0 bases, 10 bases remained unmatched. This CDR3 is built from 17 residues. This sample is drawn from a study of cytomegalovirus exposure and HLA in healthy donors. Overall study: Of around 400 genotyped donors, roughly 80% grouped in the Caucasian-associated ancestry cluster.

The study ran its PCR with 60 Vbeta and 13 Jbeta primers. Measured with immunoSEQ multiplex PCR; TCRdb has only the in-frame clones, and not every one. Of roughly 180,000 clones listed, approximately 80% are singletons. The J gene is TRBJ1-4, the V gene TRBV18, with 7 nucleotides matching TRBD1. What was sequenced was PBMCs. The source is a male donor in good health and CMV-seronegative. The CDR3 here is CASSEIPTGATNEKLFF. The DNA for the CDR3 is TGTGCCAGCTCCGAGATTCCTACAGGGGCAACTAATGAAAAACTGTTTTTT.